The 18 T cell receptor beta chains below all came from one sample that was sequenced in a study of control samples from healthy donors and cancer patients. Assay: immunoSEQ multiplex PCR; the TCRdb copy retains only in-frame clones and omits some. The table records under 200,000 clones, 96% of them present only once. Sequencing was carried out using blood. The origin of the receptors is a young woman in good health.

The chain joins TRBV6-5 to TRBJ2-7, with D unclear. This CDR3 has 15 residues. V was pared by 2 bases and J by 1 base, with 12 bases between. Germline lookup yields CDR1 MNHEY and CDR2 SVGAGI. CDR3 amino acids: CASSYDQTRSYEQYF. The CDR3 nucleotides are TGTGCCAGCAGTTACGATCAGACACGGTCCTACGAGCAGTACTTC.

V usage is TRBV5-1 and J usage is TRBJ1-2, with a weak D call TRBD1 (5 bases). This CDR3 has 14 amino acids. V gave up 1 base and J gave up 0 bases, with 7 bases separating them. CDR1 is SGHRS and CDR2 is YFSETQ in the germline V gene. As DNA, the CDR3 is TGCGCCAGCAGCTTGTCGGGGGCTAACTATGGCTACACCTTC. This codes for CASSLSGANYGYTF.

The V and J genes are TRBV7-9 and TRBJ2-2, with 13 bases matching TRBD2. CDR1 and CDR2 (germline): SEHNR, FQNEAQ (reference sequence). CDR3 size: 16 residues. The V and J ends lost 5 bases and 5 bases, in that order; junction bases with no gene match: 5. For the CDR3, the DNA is TGTGCCAGCAGCCCCGGGACTAGCGGGGAGACCGGGGAGCTGTTTTTT. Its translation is CASSPGTSGETGELFF.

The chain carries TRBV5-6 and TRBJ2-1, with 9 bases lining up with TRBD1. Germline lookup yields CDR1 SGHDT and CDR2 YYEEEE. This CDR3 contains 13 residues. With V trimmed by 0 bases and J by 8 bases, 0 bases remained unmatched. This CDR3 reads CASSLGTGDEQFF. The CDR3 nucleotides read TGTGCCAGCAGCTTGGGGACAGGGGATGAGCAGTTCTTC.

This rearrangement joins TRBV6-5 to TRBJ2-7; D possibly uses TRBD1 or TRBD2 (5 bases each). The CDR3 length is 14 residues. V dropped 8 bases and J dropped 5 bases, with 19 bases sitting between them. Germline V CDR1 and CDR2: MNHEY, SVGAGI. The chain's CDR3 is CASHRGAGSNEQYF. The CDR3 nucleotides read TGTGCCAGCCACCGAGGGGCAGGATCGAACGAGCAGTACTTC.

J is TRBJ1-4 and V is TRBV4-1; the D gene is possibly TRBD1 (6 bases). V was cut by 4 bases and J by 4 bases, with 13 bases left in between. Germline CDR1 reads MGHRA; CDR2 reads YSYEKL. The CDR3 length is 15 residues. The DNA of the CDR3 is TGCGCCAGCAGCCCCCGGACAGAAGATAATGAAAAACTGTTTTTT. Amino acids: CASSPRTEDNEKLFF.

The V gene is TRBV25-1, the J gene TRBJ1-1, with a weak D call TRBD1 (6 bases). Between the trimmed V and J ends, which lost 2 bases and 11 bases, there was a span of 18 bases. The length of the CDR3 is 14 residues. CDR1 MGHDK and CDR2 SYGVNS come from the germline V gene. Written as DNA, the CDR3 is TGTGCCAGCAGTGAACACCAAAGGGGGTTGGGCGCTTTCTTT. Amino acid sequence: CASSEHQRGLGAFF.

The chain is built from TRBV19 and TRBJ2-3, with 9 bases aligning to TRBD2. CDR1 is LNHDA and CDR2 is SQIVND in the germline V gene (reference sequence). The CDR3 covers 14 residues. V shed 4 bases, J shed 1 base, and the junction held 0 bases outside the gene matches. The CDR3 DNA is TGTGCCAGTAGTACTAGCGGGGGCACAGATACGCAGTATTTT. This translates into CASSTSGGTDTQYF.

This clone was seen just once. The CDR3 region has the DNA TGTGCCAGCAGCCAGGACAGGGGTTCGAACACTGAAGCTTTCTTT. It specifies CASSQDRGSNTEAFF. The chain carries TRBV14 and TRBJ1-1; 9 nucleotides align to TRBD1. Germline V gene data show CDR1 as SGHDN and CDR2 as FVKESK. V lost 3 bases, J lost 1 base, and 3 bases stayed unmatched. The CDR3 consists of 15 residues.

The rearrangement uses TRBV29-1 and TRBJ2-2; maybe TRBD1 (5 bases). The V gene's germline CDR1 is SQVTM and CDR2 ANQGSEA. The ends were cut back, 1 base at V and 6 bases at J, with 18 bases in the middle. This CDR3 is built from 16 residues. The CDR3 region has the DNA TGCAGCGTTGAAGGAGGCGCAGGGTTCAAGGCCGGGGAGCTGTTTTTT. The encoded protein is CSVEGGAGFKAGELFF.

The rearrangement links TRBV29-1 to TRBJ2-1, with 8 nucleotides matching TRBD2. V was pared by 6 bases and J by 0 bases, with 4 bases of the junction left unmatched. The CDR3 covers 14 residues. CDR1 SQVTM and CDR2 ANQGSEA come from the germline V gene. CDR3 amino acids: CSVQRGSSYNEQFF. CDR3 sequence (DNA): TGCAGCGTGCAGCGGGGGAGCTCCTACAATGAGCAGTTCTTC.

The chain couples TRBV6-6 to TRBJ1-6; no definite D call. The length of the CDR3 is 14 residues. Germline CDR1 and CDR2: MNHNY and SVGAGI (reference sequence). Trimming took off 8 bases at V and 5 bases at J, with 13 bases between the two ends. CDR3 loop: CASLPGVNNSPLHF. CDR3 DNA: TGTGCCAGCCTCCCTGGAGTGAATAATTCACCCCTCCACTTT.

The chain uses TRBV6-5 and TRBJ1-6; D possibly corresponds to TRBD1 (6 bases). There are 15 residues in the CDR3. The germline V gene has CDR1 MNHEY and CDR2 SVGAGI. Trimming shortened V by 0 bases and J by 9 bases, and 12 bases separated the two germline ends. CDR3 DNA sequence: TGTGCCAGCAGTTACTCGAAACAGGGTGGTTCACCCCTCCACTTT. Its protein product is CASSYSKQGGSPLHF.

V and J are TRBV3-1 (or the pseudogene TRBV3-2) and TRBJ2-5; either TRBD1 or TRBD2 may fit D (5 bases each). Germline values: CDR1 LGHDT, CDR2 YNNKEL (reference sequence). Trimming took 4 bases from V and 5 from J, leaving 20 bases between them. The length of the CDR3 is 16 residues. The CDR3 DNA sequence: TGTGCCAGCAGCCCCCTTAGGACCCGAGAGGGGGAGACCCAGTACTTC. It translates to CASSPLRTREGETQYF.

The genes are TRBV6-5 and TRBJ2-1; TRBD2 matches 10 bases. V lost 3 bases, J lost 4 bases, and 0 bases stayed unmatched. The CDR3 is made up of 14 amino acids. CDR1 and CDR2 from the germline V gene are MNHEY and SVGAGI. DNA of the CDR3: TGTGCCAGCAGTTATAGCGGGGGGTACAATGAGCAGTTCTTC. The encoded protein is CASSYSGGYNEQFF.

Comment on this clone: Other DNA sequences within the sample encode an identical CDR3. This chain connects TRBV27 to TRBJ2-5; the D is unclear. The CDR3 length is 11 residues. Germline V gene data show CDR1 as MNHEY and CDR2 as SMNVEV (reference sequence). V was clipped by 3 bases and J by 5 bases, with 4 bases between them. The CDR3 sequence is CASSLGETQYF. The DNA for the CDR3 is TGTGCCAGCAGTTTGGGGGAGACCCAGTACTTC.

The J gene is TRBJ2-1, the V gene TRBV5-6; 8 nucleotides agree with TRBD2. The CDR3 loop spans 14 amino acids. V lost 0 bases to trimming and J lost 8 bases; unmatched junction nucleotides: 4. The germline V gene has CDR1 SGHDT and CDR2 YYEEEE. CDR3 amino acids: CASSLASGSDEQFF. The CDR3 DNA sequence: TGTGCCAGCAGCTTGGCCAGCGGGAGCGATGAGCAGTTCTTC. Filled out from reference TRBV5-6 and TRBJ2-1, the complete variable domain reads DAGVTQSPTHLIKTRGQQVTLRCSPKSGHDTVSWYQQALGQGPQFIFQYYEEEERQRGNFPDRFSGHQFPNYSSELNVNALLLGDSALYLCASSLASGSDEQFFGPGTRLTVL.

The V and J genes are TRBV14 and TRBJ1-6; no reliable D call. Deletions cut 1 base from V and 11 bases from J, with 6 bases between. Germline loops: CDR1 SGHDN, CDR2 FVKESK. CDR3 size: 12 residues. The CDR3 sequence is CASSQAVAPLHF. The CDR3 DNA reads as TGTGCCAGCAGCCAAGCTGTGGCACCCCTCCACTTT.